This T cell receptor (beta chain) comes out of a study of OX40 agonist ivuxolimab in advanced cancers. For the study at large: Earlier anti-PD-1, anti-PD-L1 or anti-CTLA-4 therapy was permitted; roughly 42% had received some.

Study results and caveats: CD8+ T cells were the subset that, on average, had more expanded clones than CD4+. Expanded peripheral T cell antigen specificity was not determined. The CD4+ and CD8+ T cells in the blood had expanded clonally by week 6 at 0.1 to 3.0 mg/kg.

Per the germline V gene, CDR1 is GTSNPN and CDR2 is SVGIG (reference sequence). The CDR3 runs 15 residues. The V segment lost 5 bases and the J segment 4 bases; nucleotides outside the gene matches: 7. In the case of this clone: Its antigen is unknown.

Libraries were prepared by immunoSEQ multiplex PCR; TCRdb keeps only in-frame clonotypes and omits some of them. The sample consists of over 75,000 clones, approximately 89% of them appearing once. This sequence was found in an adult with an advanced solid tumor such as melanoma, head and neck, liver or kidney cancer. The rearrangement joins TRBV30 to TRBJ2-3; 12 bases fit TRBD1. The specimen comprised CD4+ or CD8+ T cells sorted from blood, sampled in a trial of the OX40 agonist ivuxolimab. The CDR3: CAWGSGQGAADTQYF. The CDR3 bases are TGTGCCTGGGGCTCGGGACAGGGGGCTGCAGATACGCAGTATTTT.